This passage covers 24 T cell receptor beta chains from one sample sequenced in a study of blood T cell repertoires in COVID-19. The data were produced by immunoSEQ multiplex PCR, yet TCRdb's version contains in-frame clones alone and is incomplete. The data show about 350,000 clones, with 88% seen just once and approximately 0.93% held by the top ten. Sequenced: PBMCs or T cells enriched from blood (not recorded which). These receptors were collected from a woman younger than 45 who had been exposed to COVID-19.

The chain is built from TRBV19 and TRBJ2-3, with TRBD2 matching over 9 bases. Per germline, CDR1 LNHDA and CDR2 SQIVND (reference sequence). J lost 2 bases, V lost 1 base, and 4 bases had no gene match. CDR3 length: 16 residues. The CDR3 nucleotides read TGTGCCAGTAGTATAGTGACTAGCGGAAACACAGATACGCAGTATTTT. Protein product: CASSIVTSGNTDTQYF.

The V and J genes are TRBV28 and TRBJ1-5; D possibly corresponds to TRBD1 (5 bases). Trimming left V 4 bases short and J 4 bases short, with 14 bases between. This CDR3 spans 15 amino acids. Per germline, CDR1 MDHEN and CDR2 SYDVKM. Written as DNA, the CDR3 is TGTGCCAGCAGTTGGTTGGGGGGTCCGAATCAGCCCCAGCATTTT. Amino acid sequence: CASSWLGGPNQPQHF.

V and J are TRBV19 and TRBJ1-4; TRBD1 aligns across 10 bases. V lost 6 bases to trimming and J lost 5 bases; unmatched junction nucleotides: 9. The CDR3 runs 16 residues. The V gene's germline CDR1 is LNHDA and CDR2 SQIVND (reference sequence). The CDR3 DNA reads TGTGCCAGTAGACGATCGCCGGGACAGGGGAATGAAAAACTGTTTTTT. Encoded protein: CASRRSPGQGNEKLFF.

This clone was counted only a few times. This sequence joins TRBV19 and TRBJ2-7, with D possibly TRBD1 on 6 matching bases. V lost 0 bases to trimming and J lost 2 bases, with 17 bases between them. This CDR3 has 17 amino acids. Per germline, CDR1 LNHDA and CDR2 SQIVND (reference sequence). The CDR3 DNA is TGTGCCAGTAGTATAGATAACCGGGACATTAGACCCTACGAGCAGTACTTC. Encoded protein: CASSIDNRDIRPYEQYF.

This chain uses TRBV12-5 with TRBJ2-7; the match to TRBD1 covers 7 bases. The junction had 4 bases not matched to a gene; V was cut back by 5 bases and J by 3 bases. The germline CDR1 and CDR2 sequences are LGHNT and FRNRAP. The CDR3 is made up of 13 amino acids. The DNA for the CDR3 is TGTGCTAGTGGTCTCGGGACAGTCTACGAGCAGTACTTC. Its translation: CASGLGTVYEQYF.

This clone was detected a few times. This rearrangement joins TRBV7-2 to TRBJ2-1; 7 bases line up with TRBD1. This CDR3 contains 15 residues. The germline gives CDR1 SGHTA, CDR2 FQGNSA. After removal of 4 bases from V and 6 bases from J, the junction contained 9 bases not matched to a gene. This CDR3 is CASSSQTGRGNEQFF. CDR3 bases: TGTGCCAGCAGCTCTCAGACAGGGCGCGGCAATGAGCAGTTCTTC. The whole variable domain, remainder taken from reference TRBV7-2 and TRBJ2-1, is GAGVSQSPSNKVTEKGKDVELRCDPISGHTALYWYRQSLGQGLEFLIYFQGNSAPDKSGLPSDRFSAERTGGSVSTLTIQRTQQEDSAVYLCASSSQTGRGNEQFFGPGTRLTVL.

The chain links TRBV11-2 to TRBJ2-7, with D possibly TRBD2 on 5 matching bases. Deletions cut 1 base from V and 6 bases from J, with 16 bases between. Germline CDR1 SGHAT, CDR2 FQNNGV. This CDR3 is 15 amino acids long. CDR3 in amino acids: CASSLVVLAHSEQYF. The CDR3 DNA is TGTGCCAGCAGCTTAGTCGTCCTAGCACACAGCGAGCAGTACTTC.

The chain recombines TRBV27 with TRBJ2-3; 9 nucleotides match TRBD2. J gave up 6 bases and V 7 bases, and 14 bases lay outside the gene matches. Germline V gene sequence: CDR1 MNHEY, CDR2 SMNVEV (reference sequence). The CDR3 is 16 residues long. The CDR3 DNA reads TGTGCCAGCACCCCTGGGGGACTAGCTCAAGCGGATACGCAGTATTTT. Translating gives CASTPGGLAQADTQYF.

The chain links TRBV5-1 to TRBJ2-7; 12 nucleotides agree with TRBD2. J lost 3 bases, V lost 3 bases, and 4 bases had no gene match. CDR3 length equals 15 residues. Germline V CDR1 and CDR2: SGHRS, YFSETQ. The CDR3 loop is CASSSTSGSIYEQYF. CDR3 bases: TGCGCCAGCAGCTCGACTAGCGGGAGTATCTACGAGCAGTACTTC.

The J gene is TRBJ1-6, the V gene TRBV7-9, with D hard to call. V dropped 2 bases and J dropped 5 bases, with 13 bases sitting between them. Germline CDR1 is SEHNR and CDR2 is FQNEAQ (reference sequence). This CDR3 is built from 16 residues. CDR3 amino acids: CASSLNPHSNNSPLHF. The DNA for the CDR3 is TGTGCCAGCAGCTTAAACCCCCACAGTAATAATTCACCCCTCCACTTT.

This chain uses TRBV11-1 with TRBJ2-5, with D possibly matching TRBD2 (6 bases). V dropped 5 bases and J dropped 2 bases, with 18 bases sitting between them. The germline gives CDR1 SGHAT, CDR2 FQDESV (reference sequence). This CDR3 is built from 16 residues. Here the CDR3 reads CASSQRAGRHQETQYF. The DNA of the CDR3 is TGTGCCAGCAGCCAGAGGGCGGGAAGACATCAAGAGACCCAGTACTTC.

CDR3 amino acids: CASRGFLAGDNEQFF. The CDR3 DNA reads as TGTGCCAGTAGGGGGTTTCTAGCGGGGGACAATGAGCAGTTCTTC. The rearrangement joins TRBV19 to TRBJ2-1, with 10 positions matching TRBD2. CDR3 length: 15 residues. The V gene end was trimmed by 6 bases and the J gene end by 5 bases; junction bases not matched to a gene: 7. The germline CDR1 and CDR2 sequences are LNHDA and SQIVND (reference sequence).

This clone was recorded a few times. The V gene is TRBV2, the J gene TRBJ2-7, with D tentatively TRBD1 (5 bases). Germline V gene data show CDR1 as SNHLY and CDR2 as FYNNEI. Trimming removed 5 bases at V and 3 bases at J, with 8 bases between. CDR3 length equals 12 residues. In nucleotides, the CDR3 is TGTGCCAGCAGTACCGACAGCTACGAGCAGTACTTC. Protein product: CASSTDSYEQYF.

This clone is a singleton in its sample. The V and J genes are TRBV11-3 and TRBJ2-2, with 7 bases aligning to TRBD1. V lost 4 bases to trimming and J lost 4 bases; unmatched junction nucleotides: 6. CDR3 size: 15 residues. Per the germline V gene, CDR1 is SGHNT and CDR2 is YENEEA. CDR3 loop: CASSSRRGTTGELFF. The CDR3 DNA is TGTGCCAGCAGCTCCCGCAGGGGGACCACCGGGGAGCTGTTTTTT.

The V call is TRBV7-3, the J call TRBJ2-6; TRBD1 matches 8 bases. In germline, CDR1 is SGHTA, CDR2 FQGTGA. The CDR3 sequence is 17 residues long. Losses at the gene ends were 0 bases for V and 3 bases for J; bases not matched to a gene: 4. CDR3 loop: CASSLTQGADGANVLTF. The CDR3 DNA is TGTGCCAGCAGCTTAACGCAGGGGGCAGATGGGGCCAACGTCCTGACTTTC.

Written as DNA, the CDR3 is TGTGCCAGCAGTTTAGGAGGGGCTCTGGAAAAACTGTTTTTT. Translated: CASSLGGALEKLFF. The J gene is TRBJ1-4, the V gene TRBV28, with D maybe TRBD1 (5 bases). The V end was cut by 2 bases, the J end by 8 bases, with 12 bases between. The CDR3 sequence is 14 residues long. Germline values: CDR1 MDHEN, CDR2 SYDVKM.

The chain has TRBV5-1 and TRBJ2-4, with 8 nucleotides matching TRBD2. V shed 0 bases and J 8 bases; nucleotides not matched to a gene: 10. This CDR3 is 16 amino acids long. Germline V gene data show CDR1 as SGHRS and CDR2 as YFSETQ. The CDR3 DNA follows: TGCGCCAGCAGCTTGGCCAGTTCCTTCGGGGGGGACATTCAGTACTTC. It translates to CASSLASSFGGDIQYF.

A few counts support this clone. The rearrangement joins TRBV10-2 to TRBJ2-1; D perhaps matches TRBD2 (7 bases). V lost 0 bases, J lost 3 bases, and 12 bases lay in between. CDR3 length: 16 amino acids. Per germline, CDR1 WSHSY and CDR2 SAAADI. The CDR3 coding sequence is TGCGCCAGCAGTGAGTCAGGGGGAGGGGGCTACAATGAGCAGTTCTTC. Translated: CASSESGGGGYNEQFF.

V and J are TRBV9 and TRBJ1-1, with a tentative D call TRBD1 (5 bases). This CDR3 contains 15 residues. CDR1 SGDLS and CDR2 YYNGEE come from the germline V gene. V was clipped by 2 bases and J by 2 bases, with 13 bases between them. The CDR3 bases are TGTGCCAGCAGCGTCCAGGGAGGTCTTAACACTGAAGCTTTCTTT. This encodes CASSVQGGLNTEAFF.

This chain connects TRBV7-8 to TRBJ1-1; D not certain. V dropped 0 bases and J dropped 0 bases, with 8 bases sitting between them. The CDR3 is made up of 15 amino acids. CDR1 is SGHVS, CDR2 FQNEAQ, per germline. The CDR3, as DNA: TGTGCCAGCAGCTTAGCGCCACAGCTGAACACTGAAGCTTTCTTT. Translated: CASSLAPQLNTEAFF.

The V and J genes are TRBV27 and TRBJ1-5; weak D call: TRBD1 (6 bases). The germline V gene has CDR1 MNHEY and CDR2 SMNVEV (reference sequence). The CDR3 contains 14 residues. With 2 bases removed from V and 10 bases from J, the gap between germline ends came to 15 bases. As DNA, the CDR3 is TGTGCCAGCAGTTTAGGGCAGGGTGGGGGCCCCCAGCATTTT. Protein: CASSLGQGGGPQHF.

The gene calls are TRBV9 and TRBJ1-2; maybe TRBD1 (5 bases). Looked up from germline, CDR1 is SGDLS and CDR2 is YYNGEE. With 0 bases removed from V and 0 bases from J, the gap between germline ends came to 15 bases. The CDR3 extends over 17 amino acids. The CDR3 reads CASSVGRGASSNYGYTF. CDR3 DNA sequence: TGTGCCAGCAGCGTAGGGAGGGGCGCATCGTCTAACTATGGCTACACCTTC.

This chain connects TRBV6-5 to TRBJ1-1, with D possibly TRBD1 on 6 matching bases. Per the germline V gene, CDR1 is MNHEY and CDR2 is SVGAGI. The CDR3 covers 13 residues. V lost 6 bases and J 4 bases, leaving 12 bases between the germline ends. CDR3 sequence (DNA): TGTGCCAGCAGCTCCCGGACAGTCACTGAAGCTTTCTTT. This codes for CASSSRTVTEAFF.

The genes are TRBV6-6 and TRBJ1-2, with 9 nucleotides matching TRBD1. Trimming removed 4 bases from V and 6 bases from J; junction bases left unmatched: 9. The V gene's germline CDR1 is MNHNY and CDR2 SVGAGI (reference sequence). The CDR3 runs 15 residues. The CDR3 DNA reads as TGTGCCAGCAGTTCCTGGGACAGGGAGGTCGATGGCTACACCTTC. Protein sequence: CASSSWDREVDGYTF.